The 3 T cell receptor beta chains presented below share a single source sample, sequenced in a study of cytomegalovirus exposure and HLA in healthy donors. Vbeta (60) and Jbeta (13) primers were used in the PCR. Profiled with immunoSEQ multiplex PCR; TCRdb holds only in-frame clones, not every one. This table holds over 100,000 clones, approximately 81% found once. Sample: PBMCs. All receptors derive from a woman aged 18-35 years in good health and CMV-seropositive.

The V and J genes are TRBV5-1 and TRBJ2-1, with a possible D match to TRBD2 (6 bases). Trimming left V 0 bases short and J 0 bases short, with 10 bases between. CDR3 length: 16 amino acids. CDR1 and CDR2 from the germline V gene are SGHRS and YFSETQ. Here the CDR3 reads CASSLASVGSYNEQFF. CDR3 DNA: TGCGCCAGCAGCTTGGCTAGCGTCGGCTCCTACAATGAGCAGTTCTTC. Filled out from reference TRBV5-1 and TRBJ2-1, the complete variable domain reads KAGVTQTPRYLIKTRGQQVTLSCSPISGHRSVSWYQQTPGQGLQFLFEYFSETQRNKGNFPGRFSGRQFSNSRSEMNVSTLELGDSALYLCASSLASVGSYNEQFFGPGTRLTVL.

The genes are TRBV7-3 and TRBJ2-2, with TRBD2 matching 9 bases. The CDR3 totals 15 residues. The germline V gene encodes CDR1 SGHTA and CDR2 FQGTGA. Trimming at V came to 5 bases and at J to 4 bases, leaving 5 bases not matched to a gene. The CDR3 here is CASSLQTSGTGELFF. Here the CDR3 DNA reads TGTGCCAGCAGCCTCCAGACTAGCGGCACCGGGGAGCTGTTTTTT.

The chain combines TRBV6-6 with TRBJ2-1; D is possibly TRBD2 (6 bases). The CDR3 extends over 14 amino acids. CDR1 MNHNY and CDR2 SVGAGI come from the germline V gene (reference sequence). Between the trimmed V and J ends, which lost 6 bases and 6 bases, there was a span of 15 bases. Here the CDR3 DNA reads TGTGCCAGCAGGACCGGGACTTTATCCAATGAGCAGTTCTTC. Protein sequence: CASRTGTLSNEQFF.